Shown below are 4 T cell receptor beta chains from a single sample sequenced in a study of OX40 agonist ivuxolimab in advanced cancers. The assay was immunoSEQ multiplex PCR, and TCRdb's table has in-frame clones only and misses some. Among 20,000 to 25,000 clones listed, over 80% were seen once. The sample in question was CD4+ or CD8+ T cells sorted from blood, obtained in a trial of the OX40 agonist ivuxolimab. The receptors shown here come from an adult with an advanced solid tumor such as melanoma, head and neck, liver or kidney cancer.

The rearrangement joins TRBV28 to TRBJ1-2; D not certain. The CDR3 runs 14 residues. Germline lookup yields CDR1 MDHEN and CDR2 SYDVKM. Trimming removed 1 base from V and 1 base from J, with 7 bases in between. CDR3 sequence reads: CASSLFGSNYGYTF. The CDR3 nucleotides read TGTGCCAGCAGTTTATTCGGCAGTAACTATGGCTACACCTTC.

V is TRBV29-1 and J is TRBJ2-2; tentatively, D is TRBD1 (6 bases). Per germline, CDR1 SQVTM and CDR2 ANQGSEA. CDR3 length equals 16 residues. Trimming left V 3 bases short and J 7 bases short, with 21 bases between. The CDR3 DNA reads TGCAGCGTTGAGGAGGCCCGACAGGTCCCAAGCGGGGAGCTGTTTTTT. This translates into CSVEEARQVPSGELFF.

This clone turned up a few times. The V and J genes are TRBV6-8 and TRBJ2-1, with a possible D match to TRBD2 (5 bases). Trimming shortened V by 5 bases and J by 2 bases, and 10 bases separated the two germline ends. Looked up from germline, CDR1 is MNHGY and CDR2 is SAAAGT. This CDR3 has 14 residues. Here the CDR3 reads CASSPRRAYNEQFF. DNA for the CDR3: TGTGCCAGCAGTCCCCGGCGGGCCTACAATGAGCAGTTCTTC.

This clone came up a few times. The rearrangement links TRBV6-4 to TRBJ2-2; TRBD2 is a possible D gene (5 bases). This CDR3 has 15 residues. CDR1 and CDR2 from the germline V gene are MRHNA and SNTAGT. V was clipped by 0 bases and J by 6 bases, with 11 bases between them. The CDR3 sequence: CASSDSTEGAGELFF. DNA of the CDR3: TGTGCCAGCAGTGACTCGACCGAGGGCGCCGGGGAGCTGTTTTTT.